This note documents a single T cell receptor (beta chain) sequence. The antigen is unknown. The entry originates in a study of cytomegalovirus exposure and HLA in healthy donors. In the study overall: A prior analysis found 100 million to 140 million unique TCR beta sequences from some 190 million T cells.

PCR primers comprised 60 Vbeta and 13 Jbeta primers. Generated by immunoSEQ multiplex PCR, the TCRdb table keeps only in-frame clones and is missing some. The sample includes approximately 150,000 clones, about 80% of them seen just once. Study-wide results and limits: In a later analysis, fewer than 20,000 TCR beta sequences were associated with HLA alleles at 0.05 false discovery rate. Apart from CMV serostatus, no immune exposure information was available. The study reported that TCR beta sequences accurately predicted HLA-A and HLA-B alleles in most subjects.

Germline CDR1 MGHRA, CDR2 YSYEKL. CDR3 length: 16 residues. The J segment lost 0 bases and the V segment lost 4 bases, leaving 8 bases of the junction unmatched. What was sequenced was PBMCs. This sequence joins TRBV4-1 and TRBJ1-1; 7 bases fit TRBD1. This TCR was sampled from a man between 25 and 39 years old in good health and CMV-seropositive. The CDR3 sequence is CASSPRQGSMNTEAFF. The DNA for the CDR3 is TGCGCCAGCAGCCCTAGACAGGGCAGCATGAACACTGAAGCTTTCTTT.